This T cell receptor beta chain was captured by sequencing in a study of naive and memory T cell subsets. Notes on the study in general: Between naive and memory subsets, TCR abundance power law exponents differed. In naive cells, over 90% of TCR sequences were seen only once. Gini index rose across naive, CM, EM and EMRA in CD4 and CD8.

The CDR3 contains 14 residues. Trimming cost V 0 bases and J 3 bases, with 9 bases left between them. Germline assignment: CDR1 SGHRS and CDR2 YFSETQ. An equimolar mix of two oligonucleotides served as the beta constant-region primer for TRBC1 and TRBC2. Each CDR3 protein is one row after TCRdb ran MiXCR on the UMI-ligation and nested PCR reads. The table has 130,000 to 150,000 distinct CDR3 sequences, approximately 15% seen once. Remarks on this clonotype: No antigen is known for it.

Sequencing input: naive CD4+ T cells from blood. J is TRBJ1-2 and V is TRBV5-1; D not certain. This TCR was recovered from a human donor in good health. This chain's CDR3 is CASSLDNSHYGYTF. For the CDR3, the DNA is TGCGCCAGCAGCTTGGATAACAGCCACTATGGCTACACCTTC.